The 14 T cell receptor beta chains presented below share a single source sample, sequenced in a study of spatial heterogeneity in lung cancer. Time point noted: sample taken at primary tumor resection. The input material, whole RNA from tumor, nontumor lung or frozen PBMC, was sequenced unsorted. Each CDR3 protein gets one entry after TCRdb re-called the 5' RACE reads with MiXCR. The sample includes tens of thousands of distinct CDR3 sequences, 4% to 6% of them seen just once. Source: PBMCs, taken at surgery. These receptor sequences come from a female donor with early-stage non-small cell lung cancer.

There are many counts of this clonotype. The rearrangement links TRBV7-8 to TRBJ2-6; D unclear. The V gene's germline CDR1 is SGHVS and CDR2 FQNEAQ. The V end was cut by 1 base, the J end by 0 bases, with 10 bases between. The CDR3 has 17 residues. The CDR3 is CASSLGNTNSGANVLTF. CDR3 nucleotide sequence: TGTGCCAGCAGCTTAGGGAACACTAACTCTGGGGCCAACGTCCTGACTTTC.

This clonotype has a count of ten or more. The rearrangement links TRBV4-1 to TRBJ2-7, with 7 bases that match TRBD2. This CDR3 has 17 amino acids. V lost 2 bases, J lost 7 bases, and 17 bases stayed unmatched. The germline CDR1 and CDR2 sequences are MGHRA and YSYEKL. CDR3 region: CASSQPKRDLILGEQYF. CDR3 sequence (DNA): TGCGCCAGCAGCCAACCCAAGCGGGACCTTATACTGGGGGAGCAGTACTTC.

This clonotype was detected a few times. This chain links TRBV4-1 with TRBJ2-6, with TRBD1 identical over 9 bases. There are 16 residues in the CDR3. Germline trimming cut 2 bases from V and 10 bases from J; bases unmatched to any gene: 9. Per germline, CDR1 MGHRA and CDR2 YSYEKL. CDR3 DNA: TGCGCCAGCAGCCAATTTCCCCGGGACAGGGTAAACGTCCTGACTTTC. The encoded protein is CASSQFPRDRVNVLTF.

This clonotype showed up many times. The rearrangement uses TRBV28 and TRBJ2-7, with a weak D call TRBD2 (5 bases). CDR3 size: 15 residues. Germline CDR1 is MDHEN and CDR2 is SYDVKM. Trimming removed 7 bases at V and 0 bases at J, with 16 bases between. The DNA of the CDR3 is TGTGCCAGCAATCCCCAAGCGGAGTACTCCTACGAGCAGTACTTC. This translates into CASNPQAEYSYEQYF.

This clonotype was detected a few times. This sequence joins TRBV6-1 and TRBJ2-7, with unresolved D. Germline CDR1 reads MNHNS; CDR2 reads SASEGT. V gave up 3 bases and J gave up 4 bases, with 13 bases separating them. The CDR3 sequence is 14 residues long. This chain's CDR3 is CASSDLRTQYEQYF. The CDR3 DNA follows: TGTGCCAGCAGTGATCTCCGGACGCAATACGAGCAGTACTTC.

This clonotype showed up just a few times. The chain links TRBV7-9 to TRBJ2-3; TRBD2 matches at 11 bases. The V segment lost 7 bases and the J segment 6 bases; nucleotides outside the gene matches: 12. The CDR3 consists of 16 residues. Germline assignment: CDR1 SEHNR and CDR2 FQNEAQ (reference sequence). CDR3 loop: CASIPTSGGVGDTQYF. In DNA, the CDR3 is TGTGCCAGCATCCCCACTAGCGGGGGCGTTGGGGATACGCAGTATTTT.

This clonotype was seen a handful of times. Here the CDR3 DNA reads TGTGCCTGGAGTAAGAACCCAGGTGGAGCTTTCTTT. Translated, it gives CAWSKNPGGAFF. The chain carries TRBV30 and TRBJ1-1; the D is unclear. V gave up 2 bases and J gave up 10 bases, with 14 bases separating them. The CDR3 has 12 residues. Germline V gene sequence: CDR1 GTSNPN, CDR2 SVGIG (reference sequence).

By share, this clonotype ranks as medium-sized. The DNA for the CDR3 is TGTGCCAGCAGGACAGGGAAGCTCGCTTCTGGGGCCAACGTCCTGACTTTC. Protein sequence: CASRTGKLASGANVLTF. The chain couples TRBV28 to TRBJ2-6, with 7 bases lining up with TRBD1. Per germline, CDR1 MDHEN and CDR2 SYDVKM. Trimming at V came to 6 bases and at J to 1 base, leaving 9 bases not matched to a gene. The CDR3 has 17 amino acids.

This clonotype was detected a few times. This chain joins TRBV2 and TRBJ2-5, with 9 bases fitting TRBD1. Per germline, CDR1 SNHLY and CDR2 FYNNEI. V gave up 8 bases and J gave up 2 bases; unmatched junction bases: 9. CDR3 size: 15 residues. The CDR3 DNA is TGTGCCAGCGGGAGGACAGGGGAGACACAAGAGACCCAGTACTTC. Amino acid sequence: CASGRTGETQETQYF.

By sample fraction, this clonotype is large. The chain employs TRBV6-2 or TRBV6-3 and TRBJ2-1, with 11 nucleotides matching TRBD1. The CDR3 contains 16 residues. Germline V gene data show CDR1 as MNHEY and CDR2 as SVGEGT. Trimming removed 7 bases from V and 4 bases from J; junction bases left unmatched: 9. CDR3 protein: CASTHTRDRGYNEQFF. DNA for the CDR3: TGTGCCAGCACCCACACGAGGGACAGGGGGTACAATGAGCAGTTCTTC.

V is TRBV20-1 and J is TRBJ1-2; TRBD1 is a possible D gene (5 bases). CDR1 is DFQATT, CDR2 SNEGSKA, per germline (reference sequence). The V end lost 2 bases, the J end lost 0 bases, and 7 bases lay between the germline ends. CDR3 length: 13 amino acids. CDR3 in amino acids: CSARQGPNYGYTF. For the CDR3, the DNA is TGCAGTGCTAGACAGGGCCCTAACTATGGCTACACCTTC.

There are many counts of this clonotype. This sequence joins TRBV2 and TRBJ1-5, with D possibly TRBD1 on 5 matching bases. From germline, CDR1 is SNHLY and CDR2 FYNNEI. The CDR3 totals 15 residues. Trimming shortened V by 2 bases and J by 6 bases, and 14 bases separated the two germline ends. This CDR3 is CASSESAGGGQPQHF. For the CDR3, the DNA is TGTGCCAGCAGTGAATCAGCTGGGGGAGGTCAGCCCCAGCATTTT.

The chain combines TRBV19 with TRBJ2-7, with D maybe TRBD2 (5 bases). The V end lost 7 bases, the J end lost 0 bases, and 13 bases lay between the germline ends. The CDR3 contains 14 residues. Germline V gene lookup returns CDR1 LNHDA and CDR2 SQIVND (reference sequence). CDR3 amino acids: CASKGGGISYEQYF. The CDR3 nucleotides are TGTGCCAGTAAAGGAGGCGGCATCTCCTACGAGCAGTACTTC.

This clonotype was recorded at least ten times. The chain uses TRBV7-8 and TRBJ1-5, with D perhaps TRBD1 (6 bases). Looked up from germline, CDR1 is SGHVS and CDR2 is FQNEAQ. V lost 3 bases, J lost 2 bases, and 23 bases lay in between. The CDR3 length is 19 residues. The CDR3 bases are TGTGCCAGCAGCTTGAGGCAGACAGGAGATTTTTTTGGCAATCAGCCCCAGCATTTT. It is translated as CASSLRQTGDFFGNQPQHF.